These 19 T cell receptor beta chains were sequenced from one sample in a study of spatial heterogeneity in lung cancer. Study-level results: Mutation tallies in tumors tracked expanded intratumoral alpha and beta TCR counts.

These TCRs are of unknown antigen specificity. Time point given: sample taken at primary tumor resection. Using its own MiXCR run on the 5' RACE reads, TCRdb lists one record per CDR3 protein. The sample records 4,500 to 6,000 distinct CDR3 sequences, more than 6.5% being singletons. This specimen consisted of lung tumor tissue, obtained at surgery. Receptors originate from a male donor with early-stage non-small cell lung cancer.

CDR3 nucleotide sequence: TGCGCCAGCAGCGTTGGACCGGGACAGGGAAAACTCGAGCAGTACTTC. This translates into CASSVGPGQGKLEQYF. This sequence joins TRBV5-1 and TRBJ2-7; 9 nucleotides line up with TRBD1. Trimming cost V 4 bases and J 6 bases; bases outside gene matches: 14. The CDR3 consists of 16 residues. The germline V gene encodes CDR1 SGHRS and CDR2 YFSETQ.

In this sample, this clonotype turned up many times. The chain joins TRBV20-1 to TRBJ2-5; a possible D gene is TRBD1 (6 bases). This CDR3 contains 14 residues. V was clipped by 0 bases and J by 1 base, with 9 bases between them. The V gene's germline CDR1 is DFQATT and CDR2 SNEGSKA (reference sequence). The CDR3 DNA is TGCAGTGCTAGAGATATGGGGGCCCAAGAGACCCAGTACTTC. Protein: CSARDMGAQETQYF.

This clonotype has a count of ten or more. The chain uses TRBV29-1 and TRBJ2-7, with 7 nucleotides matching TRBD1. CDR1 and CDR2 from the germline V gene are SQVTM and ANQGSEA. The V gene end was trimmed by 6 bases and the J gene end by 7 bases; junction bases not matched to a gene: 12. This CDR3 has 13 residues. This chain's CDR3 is CSVYKGALREQYF. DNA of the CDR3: TGCAGCGTGTACAAGGGGGCGTTACGGGAGCAGTACTTC.

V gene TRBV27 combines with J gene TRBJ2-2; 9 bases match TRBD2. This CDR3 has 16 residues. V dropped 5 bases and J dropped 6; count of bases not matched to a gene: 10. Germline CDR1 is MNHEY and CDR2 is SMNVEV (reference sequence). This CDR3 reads CASSPPIAGVPGELFF. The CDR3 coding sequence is TGTGCCAGCAGTCCCCCCATAGCGGGAGTCCCCGGGGAGCTGTTTTTT.

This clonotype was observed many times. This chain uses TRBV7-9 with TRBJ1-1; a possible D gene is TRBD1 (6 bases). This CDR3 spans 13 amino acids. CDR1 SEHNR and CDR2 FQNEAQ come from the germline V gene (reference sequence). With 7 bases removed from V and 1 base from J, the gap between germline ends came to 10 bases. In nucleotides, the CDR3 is TGTGCCAGCATCGCACAGGGGAACACTGAAGCTTTCTTT. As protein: CASIAQGNTEAFF.

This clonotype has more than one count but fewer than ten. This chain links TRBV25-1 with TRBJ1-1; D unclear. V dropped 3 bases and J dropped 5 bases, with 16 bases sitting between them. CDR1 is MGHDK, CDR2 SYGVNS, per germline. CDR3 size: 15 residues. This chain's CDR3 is CASSEHGRGETEAFF. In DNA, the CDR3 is TGTGCCAGCAGTGAGCATGGCAGAGGTGAAACTGAAGCTTTCTTT.

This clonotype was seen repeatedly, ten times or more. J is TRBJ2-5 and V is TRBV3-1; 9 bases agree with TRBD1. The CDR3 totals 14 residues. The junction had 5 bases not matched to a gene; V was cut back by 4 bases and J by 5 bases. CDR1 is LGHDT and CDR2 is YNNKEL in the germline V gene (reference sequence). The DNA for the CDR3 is TGTGCCAGCAGCCCGGACAGGGGCTACGAGACCCAGTACTTC. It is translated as CASSPDRGYETQYF.

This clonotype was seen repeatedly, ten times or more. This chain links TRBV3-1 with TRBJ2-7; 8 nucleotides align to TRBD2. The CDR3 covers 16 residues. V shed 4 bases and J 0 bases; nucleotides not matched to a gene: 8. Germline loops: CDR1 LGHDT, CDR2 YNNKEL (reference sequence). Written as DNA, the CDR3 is TGTGCCAGCAGCCGGAAACTAGCGGACCCCTCCTACGAGCAGTACTTC. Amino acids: CASSRKLADPSYEQYF.

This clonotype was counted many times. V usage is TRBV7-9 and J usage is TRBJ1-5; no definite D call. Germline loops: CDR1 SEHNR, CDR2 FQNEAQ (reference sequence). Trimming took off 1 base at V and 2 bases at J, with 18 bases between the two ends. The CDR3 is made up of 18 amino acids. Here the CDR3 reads CASSLGGGRWRGNQPQHF. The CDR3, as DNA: TGTGCCAGCAGCTTAGGCGGAGGGAGGTGGAGGGGCAATCAGCCCCAGCATTTT.

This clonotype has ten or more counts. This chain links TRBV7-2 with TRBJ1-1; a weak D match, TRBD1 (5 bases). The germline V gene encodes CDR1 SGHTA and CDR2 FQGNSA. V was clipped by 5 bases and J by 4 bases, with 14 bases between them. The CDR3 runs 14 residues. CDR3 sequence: CASSADSFLTEAFF. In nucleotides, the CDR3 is TGTGCCAGCAGCGCCGACAGTTTTCTCACTGAAGCTTTCTTT.

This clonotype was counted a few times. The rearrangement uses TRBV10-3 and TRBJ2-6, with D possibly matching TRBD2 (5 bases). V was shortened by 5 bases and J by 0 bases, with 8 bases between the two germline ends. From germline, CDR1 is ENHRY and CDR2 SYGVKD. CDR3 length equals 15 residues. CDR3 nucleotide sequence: TGTGCCATCAGTCAAGGGAGCTCTGGGGCCAACGTCCTGACTTTC. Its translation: CAISQGSSGANVLTF.

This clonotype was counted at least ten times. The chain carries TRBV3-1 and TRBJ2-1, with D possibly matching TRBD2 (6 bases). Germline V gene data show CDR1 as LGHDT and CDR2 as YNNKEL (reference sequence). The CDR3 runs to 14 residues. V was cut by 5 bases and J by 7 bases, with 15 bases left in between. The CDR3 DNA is TGTGCCAGCAGCGGGACTTTCGGGGTTAATGAGCAGTTCTTC. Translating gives CASSGTFGVNEQFF.

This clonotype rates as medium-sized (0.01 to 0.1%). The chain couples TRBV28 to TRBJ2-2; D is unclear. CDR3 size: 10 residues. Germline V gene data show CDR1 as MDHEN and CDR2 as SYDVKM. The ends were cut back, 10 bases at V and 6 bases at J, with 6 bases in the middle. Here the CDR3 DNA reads TGTGCCACCGGTTCCGGGGAGCTGTTTTTT. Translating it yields CATGSGELFF.

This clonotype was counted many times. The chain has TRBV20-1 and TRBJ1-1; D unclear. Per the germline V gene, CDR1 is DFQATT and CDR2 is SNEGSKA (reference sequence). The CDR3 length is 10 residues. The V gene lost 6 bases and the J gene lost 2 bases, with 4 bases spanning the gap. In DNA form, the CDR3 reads TGCAGTGCCATAAACACTGAAGCTTTCTTT. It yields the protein CSAINTEAFF.

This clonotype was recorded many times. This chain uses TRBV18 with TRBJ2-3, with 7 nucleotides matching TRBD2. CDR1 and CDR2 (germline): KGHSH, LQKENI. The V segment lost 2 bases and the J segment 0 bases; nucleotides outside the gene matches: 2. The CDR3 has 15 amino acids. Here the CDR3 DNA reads TGTGCCAGCTCACCAAAAGCGGGGAGCACAGATACGCAGTATTTT. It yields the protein CASSPKAGSTDTQYF. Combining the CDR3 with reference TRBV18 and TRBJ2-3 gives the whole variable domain NAGVMQNPRHLVRRRGQEARLRCSPMKGHSHVYWYRQLPEEGLKFMVYLQKENIIDESGMPKERFSAEFPKEGPSILRIQQVVRGDSAAYFCASSPKAGSTDTQYFGPGTRLTVL.

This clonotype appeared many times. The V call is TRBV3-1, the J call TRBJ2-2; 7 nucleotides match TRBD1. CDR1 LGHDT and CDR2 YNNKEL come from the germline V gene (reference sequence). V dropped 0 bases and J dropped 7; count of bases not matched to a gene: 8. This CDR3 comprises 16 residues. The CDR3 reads CASSQEQGNGNGELFF. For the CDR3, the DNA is TGTGCCAGCAGCCAAGAACAGGGGAATGGAAACGGGGAGCTGTTTTTT.

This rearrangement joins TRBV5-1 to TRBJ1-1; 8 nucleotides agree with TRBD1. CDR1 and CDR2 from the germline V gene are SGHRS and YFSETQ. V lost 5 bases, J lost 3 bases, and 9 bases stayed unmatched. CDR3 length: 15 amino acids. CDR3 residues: CASRETGVRDTEAFF. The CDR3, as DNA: TGCGCCAGCAGAGAGACAGGGGTGAGGGACACTGAAGCTTTCTTT.

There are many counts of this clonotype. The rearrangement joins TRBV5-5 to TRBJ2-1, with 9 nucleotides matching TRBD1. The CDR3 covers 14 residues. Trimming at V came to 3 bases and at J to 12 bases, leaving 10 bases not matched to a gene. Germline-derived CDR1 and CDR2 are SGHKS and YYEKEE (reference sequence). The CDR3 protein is CASSSIPGQGGQFF. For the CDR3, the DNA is TGTGCCAGCAGCTCGATACCGGGACAGGGCGGGCAGTTCTTC.

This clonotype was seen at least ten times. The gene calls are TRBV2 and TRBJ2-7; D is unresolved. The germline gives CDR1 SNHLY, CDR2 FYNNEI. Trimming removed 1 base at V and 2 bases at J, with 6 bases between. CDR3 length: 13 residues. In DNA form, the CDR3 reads TGTGCCAGCAGTGAAGGTACAGCCTACGAGCAGTACTTC. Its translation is CASSEGTAYEQYF.